Each of the 14 T cell receptor beta chains below was sequenced from the same sample in a study of cytomegalovirus exposure and HLA in healthy donors (dated by TCRdb to the late 2010s). Library preparation employed the immunoSEQ multiplex PCR assay. A mixture of 60 forward primers for TCR Vbeta segments and 13 reverse primers for TCR Jbeta segments was used in the multiplex PCR. As stored in TCRdb, this immuneACCESS dataset retains in-frame rearrangements with V and J assigned. A fraction of the clones does not appear; measured against another copy, unresolved V genes explain less than half of the discrepancy, and the remainder lacks a known reason. The sample includes 160,000 or so clones, with 60% to 85% observed a single time. 3.7% of the sample goes to the ten largest clones. Source material: PBMCs. These receptors all stem from a young man in good health and CMV-seropositive.

V gene TRBV6-6 combines with J gene TRBJ2-7, with D maybe TRBD1 (6 bases). CDR3 size: 14 residues. Germline V lookup: CDR1 MNHNY, CDR2 SVGAGI (reference sequence). Trimming shortened V by 4 bases and J by 3 bases, and 13 bases separated the two germline ends. The CDR3 protein is CASSSGVNLYEQYF. CDR3 coding DNA: TGTGCCAGCAGTTCAGGGGTAAACCTCTACGAGCAGTACTTC.

The chain joins TRBV15 to TRBJ1-4; D not resolved. This CDR3 contains 14 residues. CDR1 is LNHNV and CDR2 is YYDKDF in the germline V gene (reference sequence). Trimming removed 1 base at V and 4 bases at J, with 7 bases between. CDR3 in DNA: TGTGCCACCAGCAGAGTCGAGCTTAATGAAAAACTGTTTTTT. Translated: CATSRVELNEKLFF.

In regard to this clone: This sample includes further DNA sequences coding for the same CDR3. The rearrangement links TRBV5-1 to TRBJ2-7; D unclear. The CDR3 is 14 residues long. Trimming stripped 0 bases from V and 0 bases from J, with 7 bases between. Germline CDR1 and CDR2: SGHRS and YFSETQ. The CDR3 nucleotides are TGCGCCAGCAGCTTGGCAGGTAGCTCCTACGAGCAGTACTTC. Translating gives CASSLAGSSYEQYF.

In its sample, this clone was seen once. The chain carries TRBV29-1 and TRBJ1-2; D not certain. V was pared by 3 bases and J by 8 bases, with 4 bases between. Per the germline V gene, CDR1 is SQVTM and CDR2 is ANQGSEA. The CDR3 is 9 residues long. CDR3 in amino acids: CSVEGGYTF. The CDR3 coding sequence is TGCAGCGTTGAGGGCGGCTACACCTTC.

V is TRBV7-9 and J is TRBJ2-5; 14 nucleotides line up with TRBD2. Germline loops: CDR1 SEHNR, CDR2 FQNEAQ (reference sequence). The CDR3 loop spans 16 amino acids. J was trimmed by 2 bases and V by 5 bases; bases with no gene match: 4. The CDR3: CASSPTSGGDQETQYF. The CDR3 DNA reads TGTGCCAGCAGCCCGACTAGCGGGGGGGATCAAGAGACCCAGTACTTC. The full variable domain, in which reference TRBV7-9 and TRBJ2-5 provide the parts outside the CDR3, is DTGVSQNPRHKITKRGQNVTFRCDPISEHNRLYWYRQTLGQGPEFLTYFQNEAQLEKSRLLSDRFSAERPKGSFSTLEIQRTEQGDSAMYLCASSPTSGGDQETQYFGPGTRLLVL.

This rearrangement joins TRBV7-3 to TRBJ2-7, with TRBD2 identical over 8 bases. V lost 0 bases and J lost 3; bases outside the gene matches: 1. CDR1 SGHTA and CDR2 FQGTGA come from the germline V gene. The CDR3 has 14 amino acids. As DNA, the CDR3 is TGTGCCAGCAGCTTAACGGGGACTAGCTACGAGCAGTACTTC. Translated, it gives CASSLTGTSYEQYF.

The V and J genes are TRBV5-1 and TRBJ2-2; tentatively, D is TRBD1 (5 bases). Per the germline V gene, CDR1 is SGHRS and CDR2 is YFSETQ. The CDR3 runs to 16 residues. V lost 0 bases and J lost 1, with 10 bases in between. CDR3 protein: CASSLAPGMNTGELFF. The CDR3 DNA follows: TGCGCCAGCAGCTTGGCTCCAGGGATGAACACCGGGGAGCTGTTTTTT.

The chain joins TRBV28 to TRBJ1-3; 7 bases match TRBD1. The CDR3 has 14 residues. Losses at the gene ends were 4 bases for V and 3 bases for J; bases not matched to a gene: 3. The V gene's germline CDR1 is MDHEN and CDR2 SYDVKM. This chain's CDR3 is CASSSRGLGNTIYF. The CDR3 DNA reads TGTGCCAGCAGTTCAAGGGGGCTTGGAAACACCATATATTTT.

This chain joins TRBV27 and TRBJ1-6; 8 positions agree with TRBD1. V dropped 8 bases and J dropped 7; count of bases not matched to a gene: 4. Germline V CDR1 and CDR2: MNHEY, SMNVEV (reference sequence). The CDR3 totals 13 residues. Here the CDR3 reads CASGWTGNSPLHF. CDR3 bases: TGTGCCAGCGGTTGGACAGGGAATTCACCCCTCCACTTT.

In this sample, this clone turned up a few times. This rearrangement joins TRBV27 to TRBJ2-7, with D possibly being TRBD2 (6 bases). Trimming took off 8 bases at V and 3 bases at J, with 14 bases between the two ends. The CDR3 runs 13 residues. Germline V gene data show CDR1 as MNHEY and CDR2 as SMNVEV (reference sequence). The CDR3, as DNA: TGTGCCAGCCGTTCCGCGGGGTTCTACGAGCAGTACTTC. Protein sequence: CASRSAGFYEQYF.

The chain's CDR3 is CASSPASGLGTDTQYF. The CDR3 bases are TGTGCCAGCAGTCCGGCCTCTGGGCTTGGCACAGATACGCAGTATTTT. This chain joins TRBV28 and TRBJ2-3; D gene unclear. CDR1 is MDHEN and CDR2 is SYDVKM in the germline V gene. Trimming stripped 5 bases from V and 1 base from J, with 16 bases between. The CDR3 is 16 residues long.

The V gene is TRBV4-2, the J gene TRBJ2-1, with 11 bases lining up with TRBD2. Germline values: CDR1 LGHNA, CDR2 YNFKEQ. V gave up 0 bases and J gave up 9 bases; unmatched junction bases: 7. The CDR3 runs 16 residues. The CDR3 is CASSQEVAGGRGEQFF. CDR3 bases: TGTGCCAGCAGCCAAGAGGTAGCGGGGGGGCGGGGTGAGCAGTTCTTC.

This sequence joins TRBV5-1 and TRBJ1-1, with D possibly being TRBD1 (5 bases). This CDR3 region has 14 residues. The germline V gene has CDR1 SGHRS and CDR2 YFSETQ. Deletions cut 0 bases from V and 5 bases from J, with 11 bases between. For the CDR3, the DNA is TGCGCCAGCAGCTTGGAATGGGGGGGGACTGAAGCTTTCTTT. It specifies CASSLEWGGTEAFF.

This clone was observed many times. DNA of the CDR3: TGTGCCAGCAGCCCCACATCGGGGACTTCATCTTTCACTGAAGCTTTCTTT. Translated: CASSPTSGTSSFTEAFF. The chain carries TRBV4-2 and TRBJ1-1, with D tentatively TRBD1 (5 bases). CDR3 length: 17 amino acids. CDR1 is LGHNA and CDR2 is YNFKEQ in the germline V gene. Trimming took 4 bases from V and 4 from J, leaving 22 bases between them.